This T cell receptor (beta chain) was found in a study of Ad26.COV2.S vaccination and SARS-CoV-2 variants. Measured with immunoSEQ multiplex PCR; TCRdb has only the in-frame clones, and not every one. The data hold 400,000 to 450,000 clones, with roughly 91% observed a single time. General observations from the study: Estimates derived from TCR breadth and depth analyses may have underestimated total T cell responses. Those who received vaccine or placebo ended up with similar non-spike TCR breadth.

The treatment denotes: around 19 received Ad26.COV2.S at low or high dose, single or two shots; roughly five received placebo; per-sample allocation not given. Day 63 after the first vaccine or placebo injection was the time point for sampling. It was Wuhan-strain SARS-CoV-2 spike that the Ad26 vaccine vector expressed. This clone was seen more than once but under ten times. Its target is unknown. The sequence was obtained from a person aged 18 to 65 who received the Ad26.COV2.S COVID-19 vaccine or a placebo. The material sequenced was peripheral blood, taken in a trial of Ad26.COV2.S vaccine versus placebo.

DNA for the CDR3: TGCGCCAGCAGCCAGGGACAGAACTATGGCTACACCTTC. It is translated as CASSQGQNYGYTF. The gene calls are TRBV5-1 and TRBJ1-2; 7 nucleotides match TRBD1. The CDR3 spans 13 residues. The J segment lost 2 bases and the V segment lost 4 bases, leaving 2 bases of the junction unmatched. CDR1 is SGHRS, CDR2 YFSETQ, per germline.